The rows below give T cell receptor beta chains drawn from one sample of a study of vaccination and CD4 T cells after COVID-19. TCRdb re-analysed the PCR reads in MiXCR, keeping a single row per CDR3 protein. The table shows about 20,000 distinct CDR3 sequences, with about 60% occurring only once. For these receptors, no antigen is known. Sequences were obtained from CD4+ T cells from blood, cultured in vitro. The receptors were sampled from a human donor who had recovered from COVID-19. CDR3s include the opening cysteine and the closing phenylalanine or tryptophan. Each record gives: CDR3 protein, CDR3 DNA, clone size, J gene, V gene, D gene. D genes are given only for firm matches. Some rows mark clone size as missing; the rest say once, few, many or name a class of expanded clone.

CDR3 protein: CASSANRGTSDSYEQYF
CDR3 DNA: TGTGCCAGCAGCGCCAACAGGGGGACTAGCGACTCCTACGAGCAGTACTTC
clone size: NA
J gene: TRBJ2-7
V gene: TRBV7-9
D gene: TRBD2

CDR3 protein: CASSRGQVANSPLHF
CDR3 DNA: TGTGCCAGCAGCCGCGGACAGGTCGCCAATTCACCCCTCCACTTT
clone size: NA
J gene: TRBJ1-6
V gene: TRBV7-9
D gene: TRBD1

CDR3 protein: CASSIGGMRGNQPQHF
CDR3 DNA: TGTGCCAGTAGTATTGGGGGGATGAGAGGCAATCAGCCCCAGCATTTT
clone size: NA
J gene: TRBJ1-5
V gene: TRBV19
D gene: NA

CDR3 protein: CASRMDRDSTDTQYF
CDR3 DNA: TGTGCCAGCCGAATGGACAGGGATAGCACAGATACGCAGTATTTT
clone size: NA
J gene: TRBJ2-3
V gene: TRBV28
D gene: TRBD1

CDR3 protein: CSARPTGDYGYTF
CDR3 DNA: TGCAGTGCTAGGCCGACAGGGGACTATGGCTACACCTTC
clone size: NA
J gene: TRBJ1-2
V gene: TRBV20-1
D gene: TRBD1

CDR3 protein: CASSLYSEAGELFF
CDR3 DNA: TGTGCCAGCAGCTTATACTCAGAGGCCGGGGAGCTGTTTTTT
clone size: NA
J gene: TRBJ2-2
V gene: TRBV11-2
D gene: NA

CDR3 protein: CASSLARSASTGELFF
CDR3 DNA: TGTGCCAGCAGCTTAGCGCGTTCAGCAAGCACCGGGGAGCTGTTTTTT
clone size: few
J gene: TRBJ2-2
V gene: TRBV7-9
D gene: NA

CDR3 protein: CASSDIAGLYNNEQFF
CDR3 DNA: TGTGCCAGCAGTGATATAGCGGGACTTTACAACAATGAGCAGTTCTTC
clone size: NA
J gene: TRBJ2-1
V gene: TRBV6-1
D gene: TRBD2

CDR3 protein: CATGRVYQPQHF
CDR3 DNA: TGTGCCACCGGTCGGGTATATCAGCCCCAGCATTTT
clone size: few
J gene: TRBJ1-5
V gene: TRBV6-1
D gene: NA

CDR3 protein: CSASIAGEGTGELFF
CDR3 DNA: TGCAGTGCTAGTATAGCGGGAGAGGGGACCGGGGAGCTGTTTTTT
clone size: few
J gene: TRBJ2-2
V gene: TRBV20-1
D gene: TRBD2

CDR3 protein: CASRPRQGQSYNSPLHF
CDR3 DNA: TGTGCCAGCAGACCCCGACAGGGGCAGTCCTATAATTCACCCCTCCACTTT
clone size: NA
J gene: TRBJ1-6
V gene: TRBV6-1
D gene: TRBD1

CDR3 protein: CASSVIYTDTQYF
CDR3 DNA: TGTGCCAGCAGTGTTATCTACACAGATACGCAGTATTTT
clone size: few
J gene: TRBJ2-3
V gene: TRBV2
D gene: NA

CDR3 protein: CASRRTGRDTQYF
CDR3 DNA: TGTGCCAGCAGGCGCACGGGGCGGGATACGCAGTATTTT
clone size: once
J gene: TRBJ2-3
V gene: TRBV2
D gene: NA

CDR3 protein: CASMLWGNYGYTF
CDR3 DNA: TGTGCCAGCATGTTGTGGGGCAACTATGGCTACACCTTC
clone size: NA
J gene: TRBJ1-2
V gene: TRBV28
D gene: NA